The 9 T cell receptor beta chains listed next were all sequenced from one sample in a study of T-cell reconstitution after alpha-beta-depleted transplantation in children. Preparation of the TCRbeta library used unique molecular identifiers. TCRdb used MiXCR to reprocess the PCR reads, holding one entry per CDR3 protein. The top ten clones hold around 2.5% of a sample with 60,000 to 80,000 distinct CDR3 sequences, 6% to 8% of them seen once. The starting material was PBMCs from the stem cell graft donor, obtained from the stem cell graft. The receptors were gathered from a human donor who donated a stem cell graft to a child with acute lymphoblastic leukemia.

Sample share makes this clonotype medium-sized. CDR3 protein: CGAATYNEQFF. The CDR3 region has the DNA TGTGGAGCGGCCACATACAATGAGCAGTTCTTC. This chain uses TRBV9 with TRBJ2-1; tentative D call: TRBD2 (5 bases). The CDR3 contains 11 residues. Germline V gene lookup returns CDR1 SGDLS and CDR2 YYNGEE.

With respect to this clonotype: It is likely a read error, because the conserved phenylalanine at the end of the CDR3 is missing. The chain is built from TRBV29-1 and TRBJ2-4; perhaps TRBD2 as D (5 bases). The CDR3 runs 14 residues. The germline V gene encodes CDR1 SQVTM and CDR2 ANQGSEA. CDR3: CSVASERRSNTQYL. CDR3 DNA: TGCAGCGTTGCGTCTGAGCGGAGATCCAACACTCAGTACCTC.

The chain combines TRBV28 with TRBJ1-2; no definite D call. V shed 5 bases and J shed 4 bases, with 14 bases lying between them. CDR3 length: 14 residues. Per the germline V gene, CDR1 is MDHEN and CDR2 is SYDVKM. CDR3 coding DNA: TGTGCCAGCAGTCGTCAACCAAGAGGCTATGGCTACACCTTC. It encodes CASSRQPRGYGYTF.

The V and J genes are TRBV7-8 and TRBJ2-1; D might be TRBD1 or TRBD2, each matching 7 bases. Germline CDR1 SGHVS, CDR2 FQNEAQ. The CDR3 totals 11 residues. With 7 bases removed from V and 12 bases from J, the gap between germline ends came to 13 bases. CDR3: CASTRGGPQFF. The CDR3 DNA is TGTGCCAGCACCAGGGGGGGGCCGCAGTTCTTC.

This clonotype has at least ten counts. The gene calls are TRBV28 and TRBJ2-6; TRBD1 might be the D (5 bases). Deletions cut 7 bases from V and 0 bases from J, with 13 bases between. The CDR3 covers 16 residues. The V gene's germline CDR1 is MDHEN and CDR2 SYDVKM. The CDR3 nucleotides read TGTGCCAGCACCACAGGCCCGGACTCTGGGGCCAACGTCCTGACTTTC. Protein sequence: CASTTGPDSGANVLTF.

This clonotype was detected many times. CDR3 in amino acids: CASSFLGTGNTF. CDR3 nucleotide sequence: TGTGCCAGCAGTTTCCTCGGGACAGGGAACACCTTC. The chain joins TRBV12-3 or TRBV12-4 to TRBJ1-2; 9 bases align to TRBD1. The CDR3 has 12 residues. V dropped 3 bases and J dropped 12; count of bases not matched to a gene: 5.

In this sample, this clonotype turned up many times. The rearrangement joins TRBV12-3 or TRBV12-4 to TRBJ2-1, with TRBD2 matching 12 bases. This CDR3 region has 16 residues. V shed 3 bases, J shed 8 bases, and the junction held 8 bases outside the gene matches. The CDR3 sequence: CASSFYASGRGDEQFF. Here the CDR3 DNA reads TGTGCCAGCAGTTTTTATGCTAGCGGGAGGGGCGATGAGCAGTTCTTC.

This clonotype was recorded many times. DNA of the CDR3: TGCGCCAGCAGCCTCACAGGAGGGAGGGCGAACACCATATATTTT. It yields the protein CASSLTGGRANTIYF. The chain combines TRBV5-1 with TRBJ1-3; D possibly corresponds to TRBD1 (5 bases). The V gene lost 4 bases and the J gene lost 7 bases, with 18 bases spanning the gap. Germline V CDR1 and CDR2: SGHRS, YFSETQ. CDR3 size: 15 residues. Full variable domain (outside the CDR3, taken from reference TRBV5-1 and TRBJ1-3): KAGVTQTPRYLIKTRGQQVTLSCSPISGHRSVSWYQQTPGQGLQFLFEYFSETQRNKGNFPGRFSGRQFSNSRSEMNVSTLELGDSALYLCASSLTGGRANTIYFGEGSWLTVV.

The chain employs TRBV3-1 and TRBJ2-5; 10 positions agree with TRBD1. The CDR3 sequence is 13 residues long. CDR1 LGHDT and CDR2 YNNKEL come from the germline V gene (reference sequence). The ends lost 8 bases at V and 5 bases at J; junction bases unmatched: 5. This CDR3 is CASRTGGFETQYF. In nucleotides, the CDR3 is TGTGCCAGCCGGACAGGGGGATTCGAGACCCAGTACTTC.